This T cell receptor beta chain was sequenced for a study of patients and donors after allogeneic stem cell transplantation. Germline-derived CDR1 and CDR2 are SGHVS and FQNEAQ. V trimming: 3 bases; J trimming: 4 bases; junction bases outside the gene matches: 5. This CDR3 region has 16 residues. A few counts support this clonotype. TCRdb independently ran MiXCR on the RT-PCR reads; one entry per CDR3 protein. The table shows some 880,000 distinct CDR3 sequences, with about 20% occurring only once. The chain carries TRBV7-8 and TRBJ2-3, with 12 bases aligning to TRBD2. The sample comprised blood, either unsorted or a sorted T cell fraction (not recorded which). The sequence derives from a human donor who was either an allogeneic HSCT recipient or a stem cell or donor lymphocyte infusion donor (not recorded which). It is not recorded whose cells these are; they may come from a transplant donor. The CDR3 DNA follows: TGTGCCAGCAGCTTCTCTAGCGGGGGGGCGGCAGATACGCAGTATTTT. Translated: CASSFSSGGAADTQYF.